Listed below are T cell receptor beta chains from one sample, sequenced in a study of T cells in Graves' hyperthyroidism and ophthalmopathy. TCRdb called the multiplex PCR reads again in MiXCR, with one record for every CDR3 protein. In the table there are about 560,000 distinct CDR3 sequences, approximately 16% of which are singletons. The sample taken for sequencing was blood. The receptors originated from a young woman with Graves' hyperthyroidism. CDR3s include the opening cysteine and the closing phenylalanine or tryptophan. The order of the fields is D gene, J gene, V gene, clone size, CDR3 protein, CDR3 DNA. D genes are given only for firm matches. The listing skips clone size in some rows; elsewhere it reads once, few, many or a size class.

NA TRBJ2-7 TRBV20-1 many CSARDRVVREQYF TGCAGTGCTAGAGACAGGGTAGTACGCGAGCAGTACTTC
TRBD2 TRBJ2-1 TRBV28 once CASSLSASGRGEQFF TGTGCCAGCAGTTTATCAGCTAGCGGGAGGGGTGAGCAGTTCTTC
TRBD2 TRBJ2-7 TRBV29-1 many CSVGASGPYEQYF TGCAGCGTTGGGGCTAGCGGACCCTACGAGCAGTACTTC
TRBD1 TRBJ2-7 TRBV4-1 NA CASSLTGKYEQYF TGCGCCAGCAGTCTGACAGGGAAGTACGAGCAGTACTTC
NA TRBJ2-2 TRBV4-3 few CASSQGQITNTGELFF TGCGCCAGCAGCCAAGGACAGATTACGAACACCGGGGAGCTGTTTTTT
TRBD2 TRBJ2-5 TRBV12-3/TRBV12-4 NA CASSLALTAGGETQYF TGTGCCAGCAGTTTAGCGCTTACAGCGGGGGGGGAGACCCAGTACTTC
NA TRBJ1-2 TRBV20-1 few CSAIRGGGRGYTF TGCAGTGCTATTAGGGGGGGGGGGCGAGGCTACACCTTC
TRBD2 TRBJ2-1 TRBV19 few CASSIGLAGVWYEQFF TGTGCCAGTAGTATTGGACTAGCGGGAGTTTGGTATGAGCAGTTCTTC
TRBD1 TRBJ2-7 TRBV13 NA CASSFRRQGVHEQYF TGTGCCAGCAGCTTTAGGCGACAGGGGGTTCACGAGCAGTACTTC
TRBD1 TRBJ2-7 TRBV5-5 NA CASSLYGTGIINEQYF TGTGCCAGCAGCTTGTATGGGACAGGGATTATCAACGAGCAGTACTTC
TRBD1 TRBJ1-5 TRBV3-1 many CASSHDGTANQPQHF TGTGCCAGCAGCCACGACGGGACAGCTAATCAGCCCCAGCATTTT
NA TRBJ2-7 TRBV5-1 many CASSFRQDDEQYF TGCGCCAGCAGCTTTCGACAGGACGACGAGCAGTACTTC
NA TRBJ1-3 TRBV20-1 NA CSAGPGNTIYF TGCAGTGCAGGACCCGGAAACACCATATATTTT
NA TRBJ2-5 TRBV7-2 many CASTGFLETQYF TGTGCCAGCACCGGGTTCCTGGAGACCCAGTACTTC
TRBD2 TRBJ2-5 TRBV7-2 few CASTQPLAGETQYF TGTGCCAGCACTCAACCTCTAGCGGGAGAGACCCAGTACTTC
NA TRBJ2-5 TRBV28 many CASTPPAGAPHF TGTGCCAGCACTCCCCCGGCGGGCGCACCGCACTTC
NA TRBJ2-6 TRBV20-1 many CSARASTVSGANVLTF TGCAGTGCTAGAGCTAGTACAGTCTCTGGGGCCAACGTCCTGACTTTC
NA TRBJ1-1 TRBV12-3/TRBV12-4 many CASSLIRNTEAFF TGTGCCAGCAGTTTAATACGGAACACTGAAGCTTTCTTT
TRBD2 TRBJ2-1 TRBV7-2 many CASSHGTSGNEQFF TGTGCCAGCAGCCATGGGACTAGCGGCAATGAGCAGTTCTTC
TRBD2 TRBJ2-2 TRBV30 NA CARSVTSGKRPGELFF TGTGCCAGGAGTGTAACTAGCGGAAAGAGGCCCGGGGAGCTGTTTTTT
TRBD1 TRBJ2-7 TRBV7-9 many CASSSPRQGSYEQYF TGTGCCAGCAGCTCACCCAGACAGGGATCTTACGAGCAGTACTTC
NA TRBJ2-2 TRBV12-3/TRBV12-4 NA CATQSLSRVAGELFF TGTGCCACCCAATCTCTCAGCAGGGTAGCCGGGGAGCTGTTTTTT
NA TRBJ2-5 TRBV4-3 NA CASSPRYFGPGGQETQYF NA
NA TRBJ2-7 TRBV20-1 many CSARGQGNIYEQYF TGCAGTGCTAGAGGCCAGGGAAATATCTACGAGCAGTACTTC
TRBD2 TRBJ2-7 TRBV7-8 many CASSLGLAGGPYEQYF TGTGCCAGCAGCTTGGGACTAGCGGGAGGACCCTACGAGCAGTACTTC
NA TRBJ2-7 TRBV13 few CASSPYSRTTHEQYF TGTGCCAGCAGCCCCTACTCCAGGACTACCCACGAGCAGTACTTC